These 24 T cell receptor beta chains were all obtained from the same sample, sequenced in a study of early stage breast cancer tumors. Profiling relied on immunoSEQ multiplex PCR, and the TCRdb table lists in-frame clones only, not all of them. The repertoire consists of around 7,900 clones, with approximately 66% occurring once and the leading ten covering around 7%. Sequencing was done on a sample of breast tumor tissue. The receptors were sampled from a person aged 70 to 79 with breast cancer.

The V gene is TRBV5-1, the J gene TRBJ2-7; maybe TRBD2 (5 bases). Germline V CDR1 and CDR2: SGHRS, YFSETQ. The V and J ends lost 4 bases and 2 bases respectively, with 10 bases between them. The length of the CDR3 is 13 residues. This CDR3 is CASSPDSAYEQYF. The DNA of the CDR3 is TGCGCCAGCAGCCCGGACTCAGCCTACGAGCAGTACTTC.

This rearrangement joins TRBV7-6 to TRBJ1-6; no definite D call. V dropped 4 bases and J dropped 9 bases, with 10 bases sitting between them. This CDR3 region has 13 residues. CDR1 and CDR2 (germline): SGHVS, FNYEAQ. The CDR3 region is CASSWGGISPLHF. The CDR3 nucleotides read TGTGCCAGCAGCTGGGGAGGTATTTCACCCCTCCACTTT.

The CDR3 DNA follows: TGTGCCAGCAGTTTGTCAAGCAATCAGCCCCAGCATTTT. Protein product: CASSLSSNQPQHF. The chain links TRBV28 to TRBJ1-5; D is unclear. This CDR3 has 13 amino acids. The germline V gene has CDR1 MDHEN and CDR2 SYDVKM. V was trimmed by 3 bases and J by 1 base, leaving 4 bases between them.

This clone showed up just a few times. V is TRBV15 and J is TRBJ1-2; tentative D call: TRBD1 (5 bases). CDR3 length: 15 amino acids. Deletions cut 0 bases from V and 8 bases from J, with 16 bases between. Germline CDR1 LNHNV, CDR2 YYDKDF (reference sequence). The CDR3 region is CATSRDRAAGLGYTF. DNA for the CDR3: TGTGCCACCAGCAGAGATCGGGCGGCAGGGCTCGGCTACACCTTC.

The J gene is TRBJ2-1, the V gene TRBV11-2, with D perhaps matching TRBD1 (8 bases). In germline, CDR1 is SGHAT, CDR2 FQNNGV. There are 15 residues in the CDR3. Trimming pared 2 bases from V and 9 bases from J, leaving 17 bases between. The CDR3 nucleotides read TGTGCCAGCAGCTTATTACAGGGGGGGGTAGCTGAGCAGTTCTTC. It codes for CASSLLQGGVAEQFF.

This clone appeared a few times. Other DNA sequences in the sample encode the same CDR3. The chain combines TRBV19 with TRBJ1-2; D remains ambiguous. Trimming pared 3 bases from V and 4 bases from J, leaving 6 bases between. CDR1 is LNHDA, CDR2 SQIVND, per germline (reference sequence). The CDR3 loop spans 12 amino acids. CDR3 bases: TGTGCCAGTAGTATCTCCGTCTATGGCTACACCTTC. Protein sequence: CASSISVYGYTF. The whole variable domain, remainder taken from reference TRBV19 and TRBJ1-2, is DGGITQSPKYLFRKEGQNVTLSCEQNLNHDAMYWYRQDPGQGLRLIYYSQIVNDFQKGDIAEGYSVSREKKESFPLTVTSAQKNPTAFYLCASSISVYGYTFGSGTRLTVV.

This chain connects TRBV7-9 to TRBJ2-2; TRBD1 agrees at 10 bases. Germline CDR1 SEHNR, CDR2 FQNEAQ (reference sequence). The CDR3 is 18 residues long. V shed 1 base and J 0 bases; nucleotides not matched to a gene: 5. The CDR3 nucleotides are TGTGCCAGCAGCTTAGGAGAAGGGACAGGGGCGAACACCGGGGAGCTGTTTTTT. This codes for CASSLGEGTGANTGELFF.

This clone occurred a few times. The J gene is TRBJ2-7, the V gene TRBV5-1, with TRBD1 matching over 8 bases. Unmatched junction bases numbered 2, after V lost 6 bases and J lost 3 bases. Looked up from germline, CDR1 is SGHRS and CDR2 is YFSETQ. The CDR3 spans 12 residues. CDR3 nucleotides: TGCGCCAGCAAAGGACAGGGCTACGAGCAGTACTTC. Encoded protein: CASKGQGYEQYF. Full variable domain (missing parts from reference TRBV5-1 and TRBJ2-7): KAGVTQTPRYLIKTRGQQVTLSCSPISGHRSVSWYQQTPGQGLQFLFEYFSETQRNKGNFPGRFSGRQFSNSRSEMNVSTLELGDSALYLCASKGQGYEQYFGPGTRLTVT.

This chain connects TRBV11-2 to TRBJ1-3; 8 bases are a match to TRBD1. Germline V gene data show CDR1 as SGHAT and CDR2 as FQNNGV. The CDR3 runs 14 residues. After removal of 3 bases from V and 4 bases from J, the junction contained 2 bases not matched to a gene. CDR3 in DNA: TGTGCCAGCAGCTTGGGGACAGGAGGAAACACCATATATTTT. Encoded protein: CASSLGTGGNTIYF.

The rearrangement uses TRBV27 and TRBJ2-2; TRBD2 matches at 8 bases. The CDR3 spans 18 residues. The germline gives CDR1 MNHEY, CDR2 SMNVEV (reference sequence). J gave up 4 bases and V 6 bases, and 16 bases lay outside the gene matches. In nucleotides, the CDR3 is TGTGCCAGCAGCACCCTAGAGGGACTAGGAGGGAGCACCGGGGAGCTGTTTTTT. It encodes CASSTLEGLGGSTGELFF.

V and J are TRBV6-6 and TRBJ1-2; 8 nucleotides line up with TRBD1. Germline V gene data show CDR1 as MNHNY and CDR2 as SVGAGI (reference sequence). The CDR3 is 13 amino acids. With V trimmed by 6 bases and J by 4 bases, 4 bases remained unmatched. The CDR3 sequence: CASRSGGFYGYTF. The CDR3 DNA is TGTGCCAGCAGATCAGGGGGCTTCTATGGCTACACCTTC.

The chain is built from TRBV28 and TRBJ1-5; 9 bases agree with TRBD1. CDR1 and CDR2 (germline): MDHEN, SYDVKM. V was pared by 6 bases and J by 7 bases, with 10 bases of the junction left unmatched. The CDR3 extends over 15 amino acids. CDR3 sequence: CASSPSQGARQPQHF. In nucleotides, the CDR3 is TGTGCCAGCAGCCCATCACAGGGGGCTCGCCAGCCCCAGCATTTT.

By proportion, this clone is medium-sized. This chain uses TRBV27 with TRBJ1-1; no firm D call. CDR3 length equals 15 residues. The germline CDR1 and CDR2 sequences are MNHEY and SMNVEV (reference sequence). The germline V and J ends were trimmed by 4 bases and 0 bases, with 12 bases remaining between them. As DNA, the CDR3 is TGTGCCAGCAGTTCCCGGACTATGATGAACACTGAAGCTTTCTTT. Encoded protein: CASSSRTMMNTEAFF.

A note on this clone: Other DNA sequences in the same sample also yield this CDR3. The chain recombines TRBV18 with TRBJ2-1, with 9 bases identical to TRBD2. The CDR3 is 17 residues long. Per the germline V gene, CDR1 is KGHSH and CDR2 is LQKENI. After removal of 0 bases from V and 8 bases from J, the junction contained 11 bases not matched to a gene. The CDR3 sequence: CASSPPLPSGGIHEQFF. The CDR3 bases are TGTGCCAGCTCACCACCTTTACCCAGCGGGGGGATCCATGAGCAGTTCTTC. Based on the CDR3 plus reference TRBV18 and TRBJ2-1, the full variable domain is NAGVMQNPRHLVRRRGQEARLRCSPMKGHSHVYWYRQLPEEGLKFMVYLQKENIIDESGMPKERFSAEFPKEGPSILRIQQVVRGDSAAYFCASSPPLPSGGIHEQFFGPGTRLTVL.

The gene calls are TRBV4-3 and TRBJ2-1, with D possibly TRBD2 on 5 matching bases. Per the germline V gene, CDR1 is LGHNA and CDR2 is YSLEER. The CDR3 loop spans 15 amino acids. V was shortened by 4 bases and J by 2 bases, with 12 bases between the two germline ends. The CDR3 coding sequence is TGCGCCAGCAGCCGGCTAGCTATACCCTACAATGAGCAGTTCTTC. As protein: CASSRLAIPYNEQFF.

The V call is TRBV6-1, the J call TRBJ2-2, with 7 bases lining up with TRBD1. The trim removed 8 bases at V and 6 bases at J, leaving 9 bases unmatched. There are 14 residues in the CDR3. Germline CDR1 reads MNHNS; CDR2 reads SASEGT. The CDR3 spells CASGPQGIAGELFF. In DNA form, the CDR3 reads TGTGCCAGCGGACCACAGGGGATCGCCGGGGAGCTGTTTTTT.

The chain has TRBV25-1 and TRBJ2-1, with 13 bases fitting TRBD2. CDR3 length: 15 amino acids. Germline CDR1 is MGHDK and CDR2 is SYGVNS. V lost 4 bases to trimming and J lost 10 bases; unmatched junction nucleotides: 7. The CDR3 DNA reads as TGTGCCAGCAGTGGAACTAGCGGGGGGGCTTTGGAGCAGTTCTTC. As protein: CASSGTSGGALEQFF.

The CDR3 is CASSDPTRSSGNTIYF. DNA for the CDR3: TGTGCCAGCAGTGATCCCACTCGGAGCTCTGGAAACACCATATATTTT. The gene calls are TRBV25-1 and TRBJ1-3; D ambiguous. Germline lookup yields CDR1 MGHDK and CDR2 SYGVNS. This CDR3 has 16 amino acids. V lost 3 bases and J lost 0, with 12 bases in between.

A few counts support this clone. The CDR3 DNA is TGTGCCAGCAGCCTCGAGAGACGGACAGGATCCTCCTACGAGCAGTACTTC. Protein sequence: CASSLERRTGSSYEQYF. The chain combines TRBV7-3 with TRBJ2-7, with 7 bases matching TRBD1. Germline lookup yields CDR1 SGHTA and CDR2 FQGTGA. V shed 5 bases, J shed 0 bases, and the junction held 13 bases outside the gene matches. This CDR3 comprises 17 residues.

This clone was picked up a small number of times. Mismatch with germline at one junction end may stem from a read error. V gene TRBV6-4 combines with J gene TRBJ1-1, with 7 bases identical to TRBD1. Per the germline V gene, CDR1 is MRHNA and CDR2 is SNTAGT. This CDR3 region has 9 residues. CDR3 loop: CASSGAGQF. The CDR3 DNA follows: TGTGCCAGCAGTGGCGCGGGACAGTTT.

This chain connects TRBV25-1 to TRBJ1-2; 7 bases are shared with TRBD1. The germline CDR1 and CDR2 sequences are MGHDK and SYGVNS. The J segment lost 5 bases and the V segment lost 8 bases, leaving 14 bases of the junction unmatched. The CDR3 length is 15 residues. This CDR3 is CASPPQPGRGYGYTF. CDR3 nucleotide sequence: TGTGCCAGCCCCCCTCAACCGGGCAGGGGGTATGGCTACACCTTC.

The genes are TRBV6-1 and TRBJ2-5; 12 bases are a match to TRBD2. J gave up 10 bases and V 7 bases, and 10 bases lay outside the gene matches. The CDR3 consists of 14 residues. Germline V CDR1 and CDR2: MNHNS, SASEGT. Here the CDR3 reads CASIGLAGLGDQYF. DNA for the CDR3: TGTGCCAGCATCGGACTAGCGGGGCTGGGGGACCAGTACTTC.

V and J are TRBV28 and TRBJ2-2; a weak D match, TRBD2 (5 bases). Looked up from germline, CDR1 is MDHEN and CDR2 is SYDVKM. This CDR3 has 13 amino acids. The V and J ends lost 10 bases and 5 bases respectively, with 14 bases between them. In DNA, the CDR3 is TGTGCCACTAACGGGGTTGCGACCGGGGAGCTGTTTTTT. Protein product: CATNGVATGELFF.

This clone was seen a handful of times. The chain joins TRBV27 to TRBJ1-2; tentative D call: TRBD1 (5 bases). Germline loops: CDR1 MNHEY, CDR2 SMNVEV (reference sequence). Trimming cost V 5 bases and J 8 bases, with 18 bases left between them. This CDR3 comprises 14 residues. CDR3 sequence: CASSPLGGASGYTF. The CDR3 DNA reads as TGTGCCAGCAGTCCTCTCGGCGGGGCTAGCGGCTACACCTTC.